These T cell receptor beta chains were read from a single sample in a study of tumor-infiltrating lymphocytes in primary liver carcinoma. TCRdb re-called the multiplex PCR reads through MiXCR, storing one row per CDR3 protein. Of fewer than 350,000 distinct CDR3 sequences detected, more than 55% appear once; the ten largest clones hold 9%. Material: peripheral blood. Receptors originate from a man in his forties with primary liver carcinoma and hepatitis B virus infection. The CDR3 runs from the conserved cysteine through the conserved F or W. The D gene is left open where the match is weak.

>-|TRBJ1-1|TRBV6-5
CASSYWGPGLNTEVFF
>TRBD1|TRBJ1-4|TRBV6-6
CASTQGAGKLFF
>TRBD1|TRBJ1-6|TRBV6-1
CGSSEDRGYSPLHF
>TRBD1|TRBJ2-4|TRBV6-6
CVGSSRDRGRVAKNIQYF
>-|TRBJ1-5|TRBV28
CASSFFYRVGNQPQHF
>-|TRBJ2-1|TRBV11-2
CANSLIPGNVQFF
>-|TRBJ2-7|TRBV13
CASSSRVRDSTAYEQYF
>-|TRBJ2-3|TRBV29-1
CSSERGADTDTQYF
>-|TRBJ2-1|TRBV12-3/TRBV12-4
CASKEMSSYNEQFF
>TRBD1|TRBJ2-2|TRBV25-1
CASSVAGTGELFF
>-|TRBJ2-1|TRBV29-1
CSVEGLGNEQFF
>-|TRBJ2-1|TRBV5-1
CASNGQGLSSGEQFF
>-|TRBJ2-3|TRBV5-5
CASSFEGTSTDTQYF
>-|TRBJ1-1|TRBV11-3
CASSLTEDAEAFF
>-|TRBJ1-6|TRBV6-5
CASSARPMPINSPLHF
>-|TRBJ1-3|TRBV12-3/TRBV12-4
CASSLGAAIGNTIYF
>-|TRBJ2-1|TRBV4-1
CASSLGPQNNEQFF
>-|TRBJ2-3|TRBV4-3
CASSQDWVHFTDTRYF
>-|TRBJ2-1|TRBV11-1
CASCLRWDEQFF
>-|TRBJ2-7|TRBV29-1
CSVSPSGVKSYEQYF
>-|TRBJ2-7|TRBV5-1
CASSLAMFSYEQYF
>TRBD2|TRBJ2-2|TRBV6-2/TRBV6-3
CASRPAGNTGQLFF